This entry lists 14 T cell receptor beta chains sequenced from one sample in a study of beta chain features in type 1 diabetes. Expressed TCRB transcripts were sequenced after all isolated RNA was converted to cDNA. Sequenced by immunoSEQ multiplex PCR; TCRdb stores in-frame clones only, minus some. The table has around 430,000 clones, roughly 30% seen once; the top ten hold around 0.065%. Sequenced input: naive CD4+ T cells from blood. These receptors all come from a man aged 18-30 years in good health.

This chain's CDR3 is CASSAQGGKYEQYF. DNA of the CDR3: TGTGCCAGCAGTGCACAGGGAGGGAAGTACGAGCAGTACTTC. The chain employs TRBV2 and TRBJ2-7; tentative D call: TRBD2 (7 bases). Germline CDR1 is SNHLY and CDR2 is FYNNEI. V lost 4 bases and J lost 4, with 14 bases in between. The CDR3 has 14 residues. Variable domain in full (rest from reference TRBV2 and TRBJ2-7): EPEVTQTPSHQVTQMGQEVILRCVPISNHLYFYWYRQILGQKVEFLVSFYNNEISEKSEIFDDQFSVERPDGSNFTLKIRSTKLEDSAMYFCASSAQGGKYEQYFGPGTRLTVT.

This chain connects TRBV6-1 to TRBJ2-7; 9 positions agree with TRBD1. This CDR3 has 13 amino acids. CDR1 and CDR2 from the germline V gene are MNHNS and SASEGT. V was clipped by 5 bases and J by 4 bases; unmatched bases: 3. CDR3 DNA sequence: TGTGCCAGCAGTCGGGACAGGGAGTACGAGCAGTACTTC. This gives the protein CASSRDREYEQYF.

This clone has more than one count but fewer than ten. V usage is TRBV4-3 and J usage is TRBJ2-5; TRBD2 agrees at 7 bases. Germline loops: CDR1 LGHNA, CDR2 YSLEER. With V trimmed by 1 base and J by 3 bases, 2 bases remained unmatched. The length of the CDR3 is 14 residues. The CDR3 region has the DNA TGCGCCAGCAGCCAAGGGCTAGCGGAAGAGACCCAGTACTTC. Translating it yields CASSQGLAEETQYF.

The chain combines TRBV9 with TRBJ2-1; 7 bases are shared with TRBD2. CDR1 is SGDLS and CDR2 is YYNGEE in the germline V gene. V gave up 7 bases and J gave up 2 bases; unmatched junction bases: 21. This CDR3 region has 19 residues. The CDR3 coding sequence is TGTGCCAGCGTAAACAGTCAAGAGCTCCTAGCGGCTCCCTACAATGAGCAGTTCTTC. Translated, it gives CASVNSQELLAAPYNEQFF.

V gene TRBV15 combines with J gene TRBJ2-6, with D possibly matching TRBD2 (6 bases). The CDR3 consists of 15 residues. The germline gives CDR1 LNHNV, CDR2 YYDKDF (reference sequence). V lost 4 bases to trimming and J lost 0 bases, with 7 bases between them. CDR3 DNA: TGTGCCACCAGCACCGGGGGCTCTGGGGCCAACGTCCTGACTTTC. It is translated as CATSTGGSGANVLTF.

The chain is built from TRBV5-1 and TRBJ2-1; 11 bases line up with TRBD2. The CDR3 contains 15 residues. V lost 0 bases, J lost 9 bases, and 5 bases stayed unmatched. Germline assignment: CDR1 SGHRS and CDR2 YFSETQ. CDR3 in amino acids: CASSLELAGVSEQFF. For the CDR3, the DNA is TGCGCCAGCAGCTTGGAACTAGCGGGAGTCAGTGAGCAGTTCTTC.

The table lists this clone with a few counts. The rearrangement links TRBV9 to TRBJ2-5; 11 bases agree with TRBD2. There are 14 residues in the CDR3. CDR1 is SGDLS, CDR2 YYNGEE, per germline. Unmatched junction bases numbered 6, after V lost 0 bases and J lost 11 bases. The CDR3 DNA reads TGTGCCAGCAGCGTAGTTAGCGGGAGGGGAGAGCAGTACTTC. Amino acids: CASSVVSGRGEQYF.

This clone was seen a few times. Other DNA sequences in the sample encode the same CDR3. The chain recombines TRBV29-1 with TRBJ1-1, with 8 bases matching TRBD1. V shed 3 bases, J shed 0 bases, and the junction held 0 bases outside the gene matches. Germline lookup yields CDR1 SQVTM and CDR2 ANQGSEA. The CDR3 is 13 residues long. Written as DNA, the CDR3 is TGCAGCGTTGAGGGACAGGTGAACACTGAAGCTTTCTTT. Translation gives CSVEGQVNTEAFF.

Only a few counts were recorded for this clone. The chain joins TRBV6-6 to TRBJ2-7; D is perhaps TRBD2 (6 bases). CDR1 and CDR2 (germline): MNHNY, SVGAGI (reference sequence). This CDR3 is 14 amino acids long. The germline V and J ends were trimmed by 5 bases and 0 bases, with 11 bases remaining between them. The CDR3 bases are TGTGCCAGCAGTAACTACGGGAGCTCCTACGAGCAGTACTTC. Its translation is CASSNYGSSYEQYF.

The rearrangement uses TRBV25-1 and TRBJ2-3, with no clear D. The CDR3 is 16 amino acids. The germline CDR1 and CDR2 sequences are MGHDK and SYGVNS. With 1 base removed from V and 0 bases from J, the gap between germline ends came to 11 bases. DNA of the CDR3: TGTGCCAGCAGTGAATTGCCAGGACGAAGCACAGATACGCAGTATTTT. This sequence encodes CASSELPGRSTDTQYF. Supplemented by reference TRBV25-1 and TRBJ2-3, the full variable domain reads EADIYQTPRYLVIGTGKKITLECSQTMGHDKMYWYQQDPGMELHLIHYSYGVNSTEKGDLSSESTVSRIRTEHFPLTLESARPSHTSQYLCASSELPGRSTDTQYFGPGTRLTVL.

The rearrangement joins TRBV30 to TRBJ2-1; D perhaps matches TRBD2 (6 bases). The CDR3 extends over 13 amino acids. Trimming stripped 3 bases from V and 12 bases from J, with 18 bases between. Looked up from germline, CDR1 is GTSNPN and CDR2 is SVGIG (reference sequence). DNA of the CDR3: TGTGCCTGGAGCCGTGAAACGGGAGTTCGGCAGTTCTTC. Translating gives CAWSRETGVRQFF.

The rearrangement joins TRBV4-1 to TRBJ2-4; D tentatively reads TRBD1 or TRBD2 (6 bases each). Germline values: CDR1 MGHRA, CDR2 YSYEKL. This CDR3 is 13 amino acids long. Trimming stripped 5 bases from V and 5 bases from J, with 10 bases between. The CDR3 coding sequence is TGCGCCAGCAGCACACGGGGGCAAAACATTCAGTACTTC. It translates to CASSTRGQNIQYF.

V is TRBV5-1 and J is TRBJ2-7, with TRBD1 as a possible D gene (6 bases). The CDR3 totals 13 residues. Germline V gene sequence: CDR1 SGHRS, CDR2 YFSETQ. V was trimmed by 4 bases and J by 0 bases, leaving 8 bases between them. CDR3 loop: CASSADSSYEQYF. In DNA, the CDR3 is TGCGCCAGCAGCGCGGACAGCTCCTACGAGCAGTACTTC.

This chain connects TRBV29-1 to TRBJ2-1, with TRBD2 identical over 13 bases. With V trimmed by 8 bases and J by 6 bases, 7 bases remained unmatched. This CDR3 comprises 14 residues. Germline V CDR1 and CDR2: SQVTM, ANQGSEA. The CDR3 coding sequence is TGCAGCATGGGACTAGCGGGACCTCTCAATGAGCAGTTCTTC. It specifies CSMGLAGPLNEQFF.